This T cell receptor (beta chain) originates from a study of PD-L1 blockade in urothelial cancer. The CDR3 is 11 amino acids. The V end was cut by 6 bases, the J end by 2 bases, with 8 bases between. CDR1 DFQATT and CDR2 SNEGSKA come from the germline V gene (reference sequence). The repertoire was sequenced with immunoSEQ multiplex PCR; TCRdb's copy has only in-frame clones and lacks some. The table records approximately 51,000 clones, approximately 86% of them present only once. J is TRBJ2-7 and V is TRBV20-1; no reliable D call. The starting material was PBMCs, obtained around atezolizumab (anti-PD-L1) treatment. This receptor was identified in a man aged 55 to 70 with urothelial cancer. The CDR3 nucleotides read TGCAGTGCCAACCCTACCTACGAGCAGTACTTC. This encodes CSANPTYEQYF.